This T cell receptor (beta chain) was observed in a study of blood T cells in healthy people across ages. Healthy individuals of Caucasian origin from Russia, aged about 6 to 100, served as donors. On this clonotype: Its antigen is not known.

The CDR3 runs to 16 residues. J was trimmed by 6 bases and V by 2 bases; bases with no gene match: 7. The V gene's germline CDR1 is SGHTA and CDR2 FQGNSA. Overall study findings and caveats: No conclusive comparison of naive versus antigen-experienced cells was possible with unsorted PBMCs.

It was with a sample-barcoded 5' primer and a J-beta primer mix that a second PCR of roughly 6 to 12 cycles was run. From the 5' RACE reads, TCRdb called clonotypes with MiXCR, one entry per CDR3 protein. The sample holds about 1,600,000 distinct CDR3 sequences, approximately 42% seen once. This sequence was found in a woman aged 18 to 35 in good health. The V gene is TRBV7-2, the J gene TRBJ2-1; TRBD2 aligns across 10 bases. The sequencing input was blood. The CDR3 nucleotides are TGTGCCAGCAGCTTAAGGTTAGCTAGCGGGAGCAATGAGCAGTTCTTC. Amino acid sequence: CASSLRLASGSNEQFF.